What follows are 24 T cell receptor beta chains derived from one specimen sequenced in a study of blood T cells in healthy people across ages. Then a second PCR, running roughly 7 to 11 cycles, was carried out with a sample-barcoded 5' primer and a J-beta primer mix. TCRdb reprocessed the 5' RACE reads via MiXCR and lists one record per CDR3 protein. Among hundreds of thousands of distinct CDR3 sequences listed, over 45% were seen once. Sequencing used blood. These receptors were taken from a man aged 30 to 39 in good health.

This clonotype was picked up a small number of times. The rearrangement links TRBV28 to TRBJ2-1; 7 bases are shared with TRBD2. CDR3 length: 14 amino acids. CDR1 MDHEN and CDR2 SYDVKM come from the germline V gene. The V and J ends lost 4 bases and 4 bases, in that order; junction bases with no gene match: 4. The CDR3 is CASSSPSGYNEQFF. The CDR3 nucleotides read TGTGCCAGCAGTTCCCCTAGCGGATACAATGAGCAGTTCTTC. Looking up the rest from reference TRBV28 and TRBJ2-1 gives the full variable domain: DVKVTQSSRYLVKRTGEKVFLECVQDMDHENMFWYRQDPGLGLRLIYFSYDVKMKEKGDIPEGYSVSREKKERFSLILESASTNQTSMYLCASSSPSGYNEQFFGPGTRLTVL.

The V gene is TRBV6-6, the J gene TRBJ1-5, with 8 bases lining up with TRBD1. Germline V CDR1 and CDR2: MNHNY, SVGAGI (reference sequence). V lost 4 bases to trimming and J lost 4 bases; unmatched junction nucleotides: 9. This CDR3 comprises 16 residues. The CDR3 coding sequence is TGTGCCAGCAGTTCAGGGCCTCAGGGGGCTAATCAGCCCCAGCATTTT. Its translation: CASSSGPQGANQPQHF.

This clonotype has more than one count but fewer than ten. The chain is built from TRBV15 and TRBJ1-5; perhaps TRBD1 as D (6 bases). The V end lost 4 bases, the J end lost 3 bases, and 13 bases lay between the germline ends. Per the germline V gene, CDR1 is LNHNV and CDR2 is YYDKDF (reference sequence). The CDR3 is made up of 15 amino acids. CDR3 in amino acids: CATSNRTEHNQPQHF. The CDR3 DNA sequence: TGTGCCACCAGCAACCGGACAGAACACAATCAGCCCCAGCATTTT.

The genes are TRBV4-1 and TRBJ2-3, with D possibly TRBD1 on 6 matching bases. The V end was cut by 5 bases, the J end by 6 bases, with 18 bases between. Per the germline V gene, CDR1 is MGHRA and CDR2 is YSYEKL. This CDR3 has 15 residues. This CDR3 is CASSMKQGRYDTQYF. DNA for the CDR3: TGCGCCAGCAGCATGAAACAGGGCCGCTATGATACGCAGTATTTT.

CDR3 protein: CASKIGILETQFF. The DNA of the CDR3 is TGCGCCAGCAAGATCGGTATTCTAGAGACCCAGTTCTTC. The chain uses TRBV5-1 and TRBJ2-1; no clear D gene. CDR3 length equals 13 residues. Deletions cut 6 bases from V and 13 bases from J, with 20 bases between. CDR1 is SGHRS and CDR2 is YFSETQ in the germline V gene.

This clonotype turned up a few times. Its ends do not fully match the called genes, so a read error is possible. V gene TRBV4-1 combines with J gene TRBJ2-5, with unresolved D. Germline V lookup: CDR1 MGHRA, CDR2 YSYEKL. The CDR3 is 12 amino acids. This CDR3 reads CASSQTEETQYF. The CDR3 region has the DNA TGTGCCAGCAGCCAGACCGAAGAGACCCAGTACTTC.

This CDR3 reads CASSDGGAGRETQYF. CDR3 nucleotide sequence: TGTGCCAGCAGCGACGGGGGGGCAGGGAGAGAGACCCAGTACTTC. J is TRBJ2-5 and V is TRBV7-9; TRBD2 matches 8 bases. The CDR3 covers 15 residues. Looked up from germline, CDR1 is SEHNR and CDR2 is FQNEAQ (reference sequence). V dropped 5 bases and J dropped 4; count of bases not matched to a gene: 9.

The table lists this clonotype with a few counts. J is TRBJ1-1 and V is TRBV4-2, with 8 bases lining up with TRBD1. Unmatched junction bases numbered 8, after V lost 4 bases and J lost 4 bases. Germline V gene lookup returns CDR1 LGHNA and CDR2 YNFKEQ. The CDR3 is 15 residues long. CDR3 protein: CASSPGRQGPTEAFF. In DNA, the CDR3 is TGTGCCAGCAGCCCAGGGAGACAGGGGCCCACTGAAGCTTTCTTT.

V usage is TRBV4-1 and J usage is TRBJ1-5; D is undetermined. Deletions cut 5 bases from V and 7 bases from J, with 9 bases between. Germline V gives CDR1 MGHRA, CDR2 YSYEKL. This CDR3 has 12 amino acids. The CDR3 DNA is TGCGCCAGCAGCGAGGGAGAGCAGCCCCAGCATTTT. Amino acids: CASSEGEQPQHF.

The chain is built from TRBV10-3 and TRBJ2-7, with D unclear. The J call may be wrong; the DNA end is better matched by TRBJ2-5. The CDR3 runs to 12 residues. Germline lookup yields CDR1 ENHRY and CDR2 SYGVKD. CDR3 residues: CAISSETETQYF. The CDR3 nucleotides are TGTGCCATCTCTTCCGAGACGGAGACCCAGTACTTC.

This clonotype was recorded only once. The chain joins TRBV21-1 to TRBJ1-1. TRBV21-1 is given as a pseudogene. The CDR3 is 8 residues long. In DNA form, the CDR3 reads TGTGCCAGCACCTGGGCTTTCTTT. It translates to CASTWAFF.

The chain joins TRBV12-3 or TRBV12-4 to TRBJ2-3; D is perhaps TRBD1 or TRBD2 (5 bases each). The CDR3 covers 10 residues. Trimming removed 11 bases at V and 10 bases at J, with 13 bases between. Here the CDR3 reads CAGTTLAQYF. The CDR3, as DNA: TGTGCCGGGACCACCCTGGCGCAGTATTTT.

The genes are TRBV6-2 or TRBV6-3 and TRBJ1-5; D uncertain. In germline, CDR1 is MNHEY, CDR2 SVGEGT. This CDR3 has 12 amino acids. The V and J ends lost 6 bases and 3 bases respectively, with 6 bases between them. CDR3 DNA: TGTGCCAGCAGGGAGGTCAATCAGCCCCAGCATTTT. It translates to CASREVNQPQHF.

This clonotype has only a few counts. The J gene is TRBJ2-6, the V gene TRBV7-9, with TRBD1 as a possible D gene (5 bases). In germline, CDR1 is SEHNR, CDR2 FQNEAQ (reference sequence). The CDR3 runs 14 residues. The V end was cut by 6 bases, the J end by 4 bases, with 10 bases between. CDR3 residues: CASRGRKGANVLTF. For the CDR3, the DNA is TGTGCCAGCAGGGGGCGGAAAGGGGCCAACGTCCTGACTTTC.

The chain uses TRBV9 and TRBJ1-4; TRBD1 is a possible D gene (6 bases). The ends were cut back, 0 bases at V and 2 bases at J, with 8 bases in the middle. This CDR3 comprises 15 residues. In germline, CDR1 is SGDLS, CDR2 YYNGEE. CDR3 sequence: CASSVEGGTNEKLFF. CDR3 nucleotide sequence: TGTGCCAGCAGCGTAGAGGGGGGGACTAATGAAAAACTGTTTTTT.

The rearrangement joins TRBV9 to TRBJ2-1; D is perhaps TRBD2 (6 bases). The CDR3 spans 14 residues. Germline CDR1 and CDR2: SGDLS and YYNGEE. The germline V and J ends were trimmed by 0 bases and 7 bases, with 11 bases remaining between them. In DNA form, the CDR3 reads TGTGCCAGCAGCGTAGGTGCTGGGGGGAATGAGCAGTTCTTC. Translated, it gives CASSVGAGGNEQFF.

The gene calls are TRBV7-7 and TRBJ2-2; D remains ambiguous. CDR1 is SSHAT and CDR2 is FNYEAQ in the germline V gene (reference sequence). Trimming pared 1 base from V and 1 base from J, leaving 4 bases between. CDR3 length: 14 amino acids. The CDR3 bases are TGTGCCAGCAGCTTAGACCTGAACACCGGGGAGCTGTTTTTT. Amino acids: CASSLDLNTGELFF.

The chain couples TRBV21-1 to TRBJ2-4; the table's D call, TRBD2, has no DNA check behind it. TRBV21-1 is reported as a pseudogene. CDR3 length: 15 amino acids. CDR3 amino acids: CAGSKPTDGIRGQYF. The CDR3 DNA reads as TGTGCCGGCAGCAAACCGACAGATGGAATACGAGGGCAGTACTTC.

The gene calls are TRBV6-6 and TRBJ1-2; TRBD1 agrees at 7 bases. With V trimmed by 4 bases and J by 5 bases, 13 bases remained unmatched. Germline CDR1 is MNHNY and CDR2 is SVGAGI (reference sequence). The CDR3 contains 16 residues. CDR3 amino acids: CASSSPQQGIGYGYTF. CDR3 nucleotide sequence: TGTGCCAGCAGTTCCCCCCAACAGGGGATAGGGTATGGCTACACCTTC.

V is TRBV6-1 and J is TRBJ2-7; 11 positions agree with TRBD1. Per the germline V gene, CDR1 is MNHNS and CDR2 is SASEGT. The CDR3 extends over 13 amino acids. J gave up 5 bases and V 6 bases, and 3 bases lay outside the gene matches. The CDR3 here is CASSSGQGDEQYF. DNA for the CDR3: TGTGCCAGCAGCTCGGGACAGGGGGACGAGCAGTACTTC.

This chain connects TRBV11-3 to TRBJ2-3, with D possibly being TRBD2 (5 bases). Looked up from germline, CDR1 is SGHNT and CDR2 is YENEEA. Between the trimmed V and J ends, which lost 6 bases and 6 bases, there was a span of 13 bases. This CDR3 comprises 13 residues. CDR3 protein: CASSRGAADTQYF. The CDR3 region has the DNA TGTGCCAGCAGTCGGGGAGCTGCGGATACGCAGTATTTT.

The rearrangement uses TRBV4-3 and TRBJ1-2, with TRBD1 matching 8 bases. Trimming took 0 bases from V and 2 from J; bases not matched to a gene: 8. Germline values: CDR1 LGHNA, CDR2 YSLEER. The CDR3 loop spans 17 amino acids. CDR3 bases: TGCGCCAGCAGCCAAGAACCAGGGGGCTCCTTCAACTATGGCTACACCTTC. Translation gives CASSQEPGGSFNYGYTF.

V usage is TRBV20-1 and J usage is TRBJ2-1; TRBD2 aligns across 9 bases. Germline V gene data show CDR1 as DFQATT and CDR2 as SNEGSKA (reference sequence). The CDR3 extends over 14 amino acids. Trimming at V came to 1 base and at J to 4 bases, leaving 2 bases not matched to a gene. The CDR3: CSARVAGEYNEQFF. The CDR3 coding sequence is TGCAGTGCTAGAGTAGCGGGAGAATACAATGAGCAGTTCTTC.

This clonotype occurred a few times. The V call is TRBV3-1, the J call TRBJ2-7, with D uncertain. This CDR3 comprises 12 residues. V shed 1 base and J shed 10 bases, with 11 bases lying between them. Germline CDR1 and CDR2: LGHDT and YNNKEL (reference sequence). The DNA for the CDR3 is TGTGCCAGCAGCCAAGGAGGAATGAGCCAGTACTTC. It encodes CASSQGGMSQYF.